Below are 20 T cell receptor beta chains sequenced from a single sample in a study of monozygotic twins with inflammatory bowel disease. TCRdb re-called the 5' RACE reads and shows each CDR3 protein once, DNA omitted. This sample lists approximately 420,000 distinct CDR3 sequences; its ten largest clones have 2% to 2.5%. Sequencing was carried out using blood. These receptor sequences come from a human donor with ulcerative colitis or Crohn's disease, or a healthy co-twin of an affected twin (not recorded which).

The chain uses TRBV30 and TRBJ1-5; checking the TCRdb D call of TRBD1 is not possible without DNA. Germline CDR1 GTSNPN, CDR2 SVGIG (reference sequence). This CDR3 comprises 14 residues. CDR3 sequence reads: CAWRGTGGNQPQHF.

The chain couples TRBV7-2 to TRBJ1-1; TCRdb's assignment of TRBD1 cannot be checked, as there is no DNA. This CDR3 is 15 amino acids long. Per germline, CDR1 SGHTA and CDR2 FQGNSA. Here the CDR3 reads CASSSLQGRNTEAFF.

The rearrangement joins TRBV5-1 to TRBJ2-1; TCRdb's D call of TRBD2 is untestable without DNA. CDR1 SGHRS and CDR2 YFSETQ come from the germline V gene. The CDR3 is 17 amino acids. CDR3 region: CASSLEGRHYPNNEQFF.

V usage is TRBV7-2 and J usage is TRBJ2-7; TCRdb names TRBD2, which stays unverified in the absence of DNA. Germline assignment: CDR1 SGHTA and CDR2 FQGNSA. The CDR3 runs 16 residues. The CDR3 is CASSPIWSGVSYEQYF.

V gene TRBV5-1 combines with J gene TRBJ2-5; TCRdb picks TRBD1, but there is no DNA to check that call. The CDR3 consists of 14 residues. The V gene's germline CDR1 is SGHRS and CDR2 YFSETQ. CDR3 sequence reads: CASSPRGQGETQYF.

The V gene is TRBV27, the J gene TRBJ2-5; the D call from TCRdb, TRBD1, cannot be confirmed without DNA. The CDR3 spans 17 residues. Germline V CDR1 and CDR2: MNHEY, SMNVEV (reference sequence). CDR3 sequence: CASSFDKGRGGEETQYF.

The chain joins TRBV6-6 to TRBJ2-7; TCRdb's D call, TRBD1, is unchecked because there is no DNA. The germline V gene encodes CDR1 MNHNY and CDR2 SVGAGI (reference sequence). This CDR3 region has 14 residues. The CDR3 loop reads CASNTGQGIYEQYF.

The rearrangement joins TRBV7-6 to TRBJ2-5; TCRdb lists TRBD1, though no DNA is available to test this call. The CDR3 has 16 amino acids. Germline V gives CDR1 SGHVS, CDR2 FNYEAQ. CDR3 loop: CASSPGSGLTVETQYF.

The chain uses TRBV28 and TRBJ1-1; TCRdb reports TRBD1, a call that lacks DNA to check it against. This CDR3 comprises 13 residues. Germline loops: CDR1 MDHEN, CDR2 SYDVKM. CDR3 in amino acids: CASRDSLNTEAFF. Full variable domain (remainder filled in from reference TRBV28 and TRBJ1-1): DVKVTQSSRYLVKRTGEKVFLECVQDMDHENMFWYRQDPGLGLRLIYFSYDVKMKEKGDIPEGYSVSREKKERFSLILESASTNQTSMYLCASRDSLNTEAFFGQGTRLTVV.

V and J are TRBV10-3 and TRBJ2-3; TCRdb names TRBD2, which stays unverified in the absence of DNA. The CDR3 covers 16 residues. Germline V lookup: CDR1 ENHRY, CDR2 SYGVKD. CDR3 region: CAISEPIAGPADTQYF.

This CDR3 is CASSPLSEGEQYF. The chain carries TRBV18 and TRBJ2-7. The CDR3 length is 13 residues. In germline, CDR1 is KGHSH, CDR2 LQKENI.

The rearrangement links TRBV6-1 to TRBJ2-1. The CDR3 has 13 residues. Germline assignment: CDR1 MNHNS and CDR2 SASEGT. The chain's CDR3 is CASQLGPRNEQFF.

The genes are TRBV9 and TRBJ1-6; TCRdb proposes TRBD1, but this gene call is untestable without DNA. Looked up from germline, CDR1 is SGDLS and CDR2 is YYNGEE. The CDR3 is 13 amino acids. The CDR3 spells CASSGEQDSTLHF.

V usage is TRBV29-1 and J usage is TRBJ1-1; the D call of TRBD1 rests on TCRdb alone, since no DNA is present to check it. CDR1 is SQVTM, CDR2 ANQGSEA, per germline. The CDR3 extends over 13 amino acids. This CDR3 is CSVVGRVRGEAFF.

V is TRBV5-6 and J is TRBJ2-2; the D call from TCRdb, TRBD2, cannot be confirmed without DNA. This CDR3 is built from 14 residues. Germline assignment: CDR1 SGHDT and CDR2 YYEEEE. The CDR3 here is CASSWRAGRRELFF. The full variable domain, rest sourced from reference TRBV5-6 and TRBJ2-2, is DAGVTQSPTHLIKTRGQQVTLRCSPKSGHDTVSWYQQALGQGPQFIFQYYEEEERQRGNFPDRFSGHQFPNYSSELNVNALLLGDSALYLCASSWRAGRRELFFGEGSRLTVL.

V and J are TRBV3-1 and TRBJ1-2; TCRdb's D call, TRBD1, is unchecked because there is no DNA. CDR1 and CDR2 from the germline V gene are LGHDT and YNNKEL (reference sequence). The CDR3 spans 14 residues. CDR3 sequence: CASSQKGTVSGYTF.

The chain couples TRBV27 to TRBJ2-3; TCRdb reports TRBD2, a call that lacks DNA to check it against. The CDR3 consists of 16 residues. The V gene's germline CDR1 is MNHEY and CDR2 SMNVEV (reference sequence). CDR3 amino acids: CASSLSRSRETDTQYF.

The V and J genes are TRBV9 and TRBJ2-5; TCRdb returns TRBD1, unconfirmable since there is no DNA. CDR1 is SGDLS, CDR2 YYNGEE, per germline. CDR3 length: 15 amino acids. CDR3: CASSVAWTAYETQYF.

The gene calls are TRBV13 and TRBJ2-1. Germline loops: CDR1 PRHDT, CDR2 FYEKMQ (reference sequence). The CDR3 contains 12 residues. This chain's CDR3 is CASSLKGTWQFF.

The gene calls are TRBV9 and TRBJ2-1; lacking DNA, the TRBD1 call made by TCRdb goes unchecked. Germline-derived CDR1 and CDR2 are SGDLS and YYNGEE. CDR3 size: 14 residues. CDR3 amino acids: CASSVALPPDEQFF.